Following are 12 T cell receptor beta chains from one sample sequenced in a study of graft-versus-host responses after intestinal transplantation (dated by TCRdb to the early 2020s). The time point label of this sample denotes: cells obtained before transplantation from donor or recipient. Library preparation was by the immunoSEQ multiplex PCR assay. As stored in TCRdb, this immuneACCESS dataset retains in-frame rearrangements with V and J assigned. A fraction of the clones does not appear; measured against another copy, unresolved V genes explain less than half of the discrepancy, and the remainder lacks a known reason. The sample table holds more than 12,000 clones, of which almost 30% were seen once. Around 4% of the sample rests with the top ten. The sample in question was alloreactive CD4+ T cells from a mixed lymphocyte reaction culture, obtained before intestinal transplant. What this sample's cell subset or site label stands for: CFSE-low proliferating T cells sorted from roughly 6-day pre-transplant mixed lymphocyte reaction (GvH or HvG direction). The receptors here all came from a human patient who received an intestinal transplant.

The table lists this clone with a few counts. The V gene is TRBV6-5, the J gene TRBJ1-5, with D unresolved. The CDR3 extends over 13 amino acids. V was shortened by 5 bases and J by 4 bases, with 9 bases between the two germline ends. Germline V gene sequence: CDR1 MNHEY, CDR2 SVGAGI. CDR3 region: CASSARGNQPQHF. DNA of the CDR3: TGTGCCAGCAGTGCCCGAGGGAATCAGCCCCAGCATTTT.

This clone was detected a few times. The chain combines TRBV4-2 with TRBJ2-1; D gene uncertain. CDR1 is LGHNA, CDR2 YNFKEQ, per germline. V gave up 2 bases and J gave up 4 bases, with 3 bases separating them. This CDR3 has 12 residues. CDR3 region: CASSQSYNEQFF. CDR3 DNA sequence: TGTGCCAGCAGCCAATCATACAATGAGCAGTTCTTC.

This clone showed up just a few times. The V gene is TRBV7-3, the J gene TRBJ2-5, with D perhaps TRBD2 (6 bases). V was pared by 5 bases and J by 1 base, with 11 bases between. Germline values: CDR1 SGHTA, CDR2 FQGTGA. The CDR3 runs 14 residues. CDR3 amino acids: CASSLGTFQETQYF. CDR3 DNA sequence: TGTGCCAGCAGCCTAGGGACTTTCCAAGAGACCCAGTACTTC.

This clone is termed large. The V call is TRBV7-2, the J call TRBJ2-7; tentatively, D is TRBD2 (5 bases). Germline V gene data show CDR1 as SGHTA and CDR2 as FQGNSA. Trimming took off 3 bases at V and 7 bases at J, with 10 bases between the two ends. The CDR3 extends over 12 amino acids. The CDR3 loop reads CASSFTPGEQYF. The CDR3, as DNA: TGTGCCAGCAGCTTTACCCCGGGGGAGCAGTACTTC.

This clone was counted only a few times. Here the CDR3 reads CASSLRVNTEAFF. The CDR3 bases are TGTGCCAGCAGCCTAAGAGTGAACACTGAAGCTTTCTTT. The gene calls are TRBV11-2 and TRBJ1-1; D remains unclear. The germline V gene encodes CDR1 SGHAT and CDR2 FQNNGV. The V gene lost 5 bases and the J gene lost 0 bases, with 7 bases spanning the gap. The CDR3 extends over 13 amino acids.

This chain joins TRBV11-2 and TRBJ2-5; 7 bases agree with TRBD2. Germline CDR1 is SGHAT and CDR2 is FQNNGV. The CDR3 has 17 amino acids. V was pared by 0 bases and J by 5 bases, with 12 bases of the junction left unmatched. The CDR3 region has the DNA TGTGCCAGCAGCTTAGATCGGGAGGCAGGGAAGGGGGAGACCCAGTACTTC. Amino acid sequence: CASSLDREAGKGETQYF.

The gene calls are TRBV30 and TRBJ1-5; D is undetermined. V lost 4 bases to trimming and J lost 0 bases, with 16 bases between them. The CDR3 is 16 residues long. CDR1 and CDR2 from the germline V gene are GTSNPN and SVGIG (reference sequence). The CDR3 DNA sequence: TGTGCCTGGAACGTGGGCTCTACCAATAGCAATCAGCCCCAGCATTTT. Residues: CAWNVGSTNSNQPQHF. The whole variable domain, filled in from reference TRBV30 and TRBJ1-5, reads SQTIHQWPATLVQPVGSPLSLECTVEGTSNPNLYWYRQAAGRGLQLLFYSVGIGQISSEVPQNLSASRPQDRQFILSSKKLLLSDSGFYLCAWNVGSTNSNQPQHFGDGTRLSIL.

The chain uses TRBV7-2 and TRBJ2-1; 8 bases are a match to TRBD2. V shed 5 bases and J 2 bases; nucleotides not matched to a gene: 2. This CDR3 is 14 amino acids long. Germline V gives CDR1 SGHTA, CDR2 FQGNSA. The CDR3 DNA is TGTGCCAGCAGCGCGACTAGCGCCTACAATGAGCAGTTCTTC. Its translation: CASSATSAYNEQFF.

CDR3 sequence reads: CSVRLAGGPKQYF. The CDR3 region has the DNA TGCAGCGTCCGACTAGCGGGAGGGCCCAAGCAGTACTTC. This chain links TRBV29-1 with TRBJ2-7, with TRBD2 matching over 14 bases. The CDR3 sequence is 13 residues long. J gave up 8 bases and V 6 bases, and 6 bases lay outside the gene matches. Germline V CDR1 and CDR2: SQVTM, ANQGSEA.

CDR3 sequence: CASSGGGASQPQHF. The DNA of the CDR3 is TGTGCCAGCAGTGGAGGGGGGGCCAGTCAGCCCCAGCATTTT. V and J are TRBV6-1 and TRBJ1-5; D might be TRBD1 (6 bases). V was cut by 4 bases and J by 6 bases, with 13 bases left in between. In germline, CDR1 is MNHNS, CDR2 SASEGT. The CDR3 contains 14 residues.

The rearrangement links TRBV5-1 to TRBJ2-2; 9 nucleotides agree with TRBD1. There are 15 residues in the CDR3. V lost 3 bases to trimming and J lost 4 bases; unmatched junction nucleotides: 4. In germline, CDR1 is SGHRS, CDR2 YFSETQ. The CDR3 spells CASSYRGQGTGELFF. CDR3 in DNA: TGCGCCAGCAGCTACAGGGGGCAGGGCACCGGGGAGCTGTTTTTT. The variable domain in full, with the rest retrieved from reference TRBV5-1 and TRBJ2-2, is KAGVTQTPRYLIKTRGQQVTLSCSPISGHRSVSWYQQTPGQGLQFLFEYFSETQRNKGNFPGRFSGRQFSNSRSEMNVSTLELGDSALYLCASSYRGQGTGELFFGEGSRLTVL.

The J gene is TRBJ1-2, the V gene TRBV30; no reliable D call. V lost 2 bases and J lost 10, with 11 bases in between. The CDR3 covers 11 residues. Per germline, CDR1 GTSNPN and CDR2 SVGIG (reference sequence). The CDR3 loop reads CAWSSGGFYTF. DNA of the CDR3: TGTGCCTGGAGTTCTGGCGGATTCTACACCTTC.